This T cell receptor (beta chain) was identified in a study of identical twins. Study-wide results and caveats: Cord blood beta clonotypes that were abundant carried fewer insertions, and memory repertoires showed no such trend. Models underestimated out-of-frame TCR alpha sharing in monozygotic twins.

Germline CDR1 and CDR2: SNHLY and FYNNEI. CDR3 length: 14 amino acids. Trimming removed 8 bases at V and 4 bases at J, with 16 bases between. Details on this clonotype: Its antigen is as yet unknown.

A universal primer site arose from template switching, and cDNA bore unique molecular identifiers. TCRdb re-analysed the 5' RACE reads in MiXCR, keeping a single row per CDR3 protein. This sample has around 530,000 distinct CDR3 sequences, with roughly 15% found just once. These same data were also listed under a study on yellow fever vaccine responses in identical twins. This second report adds: Vaccine T cell responses of twins reportedly seemed partly convergent and partly personalized.

The specimen sequenced was CD4+ T cells sorted from blood. The gene calls are TRBV2 and TRBJ2-3; weak D call: TRBD2 (6 bases). The origin of this receptor is a woman in her late teens or twenties in good health. CDR3 sequence: CASGRESGADTQYF. In nucleotides, the CDR3 is TGTGCCAGCGGACGGGAGTCCGGGGCAGATACGCAGTATTTT.